Listed below are T cell receptor beta chains from one sample, sequenced in a study of blood T cell repertoires in COVID-19. The assay was immunoSEQ multiplex PCR, and TCRdb's table has in-frame clones only and misses some. Among 400,000 or so clones listed, approximately 87% were seen once. Source material: PBMCs or T cells enriched from blood (not recorded which). The receptor set was obtained from a man aged 35-49 years in a cohort exposed to, infected with or recovered from COVID-19 (not recorded which). Each CDR3 is given with its conserved first and last residue. The D gene is left open where the match is weak. Expanded clones get a size class; other rows say once, few or many, or leave the size out.

TRBJ2-2	16	NA	TRBD2	TRBV5-1	CASSQSSGRSPGELFF	TGCGCCAGCAGCCAATCTAGCGGGAGGTCTCCAGGGGAGCTGTTTTTT
TRBJ1-1	13	NA	NA	TRBV30	CAWSVVSGTEAFF	TGTGCCTGGAGTGTAGTGTCAGGCACTGAAGCTTTCTTT
TRBJ1-1	14	NA	NA	TRBV6-4	CASSPGQGNTEAFF	TGTGCCAGCAGCCCCGGCCAGGGGAACACTGAAGCTTTCTTT
TRBJ2-1	16	NA	NA	TRBV5-1	CASSYLTGETYNEQFF	TGCGCCAGCAGCTATCTCACGGGGGAGACCTACAATGAGCAGTTCTTC
TRBJ2-1	15	NA	TRBD1	TRBV6-6	CASSFTGGSYNEQFF	TGTGCCAGCAGTTTTACAGGGGGCTCCTACAATGAGCAGTTCTTC
TRBJ1-6	14	NA	NA	TRBV3-1/TRBV3-2	CASSQDRGNSPLHF	TGTGCCAGCAGCCAAGATCGAGGAAATTCACCCCTCCACTTT
TRBJ2-7	15	NA	TRBD2	TRBV11-2	CASSSPTSAPYEQYF	TGTGCCAGCAGCTCCCCGACTAGCGCACCCTACGAGCAGTACTTC
TRBJ2-1	16	NA	NA	TRBV5-1	CASSLAGTHSYNEQFF	TGCGCCAGCAGCTTGGCTGGGACACACTCCTACAATGAGCAGTTCTTC
TRBJ2-5	14	NA	NA	TRBV7-7	CASSLDLYAGTQYF	TGTGCCAGCAGCTTAGATCTGTACGCCGGGACCCAGTACTTC
TRBJ1-1	14	NA	NA	TRBV10-2	CASKTQGIHTEAFF	TGCGCCAGTAAGACACAGGGTATCCACACTGAAGCTTTCTTT
TRBJ2-2	15	many	NA	TRBV10-1	CASSDGSVDTGELFF	TGCGCCAGCAGTGACGGTAGCGTAGACACCGGGGAGCTGTTTTTT
TRBJ2-3	16	NA	NA	TRBV6-4	CASSDDGLAQRDTQYF	TGTGCCAGCAGTGACGATGGCCTAGCCCAGAGGGATACGCAGTATTTT
TRBJ1-6	14	NA	NA	TRBV7-9	CASSLTGWSSPLHF	TGTGCCAGCAGCTTAACAGGGTGGAGTTCACCCCTCCACTTT
TRBJ1-2	13	few	NA	TRBV29-1	CSVHNPGNYGYTF	TGCAGCGTTCACAACCCAGGGAACTATGGCTACACCTTC
TRBJ1-5	15	NA	NA	TRBV30	CAWSERVGSNQPQHF	TGTGCCTGGAGTGAGAGGGTAGGTAGCAATCAGCCCCAGCATTTT
TRBJ1-4	14	NA	NA	TRBV19	CASSIGRTNEKLFF	TGTGCCAGTAGTATTGGCCGAACTAATGAAAAACTGTTTTTT
TRBJ2-5	13	few	TRBD2	TRBV5-1	CASRRTSPETQYF	TGCGCCAGCAGAAGGACTAGTCCCGAGACCCAGTACTTC
TRBJ2-2	13	NA	TRBD2	TRBV19	CASSRLAGGELFF	TGTGCCAGTAGTCGGCTAGCGGGCGGGGAGCTGTTTTTT
TRBJ1-4	15	NA	TRBD1	TRBV28	CASSPPTGGDEKLFF	TGTGCCAGCAGCCCCCCAACAGGGGGTGATGAAAAACTGTTTTTT
TRBJ1-2	16	NA	TRBD1	TRBV3-1/TRBV3-2	CASSLRTGSLLSGYTF	TGTGCCAGCAGCCTTCGGACAGGGTCTTTGCTATCAGGCTACACCTTC
TRBJ2-3	19	NA	TRBD2	TRBV18	CASSPLSGRAPGGTDTQYF	TGTGCCAGCTCACCTCTCAGCGGGAGGGCCCCCGGGGGCACAGATACGCAGTATTTT
TRBJ1-2	13	NA	NA	TRBV18	CASSLQGHYGYTF	TGTGCCAGCTCCTTACAGGGACACTATGGCTACACCTTC
TRBJ1-1	13	NA	NA	TRBV7-8	CASSRGLNTEAFF	TGTGCCAGCAGCAGGGGCCTGAACACTGAAGCTTTCTTT
TRBJ2-3	16	NA	TRBD1	TRBV28	CASSHADRGYPDTQYF	TGTGCCAGCAGTCACGCCGACAGGGGGTACCCAGATACGCAGTATTTT
TRBJ2-1	16	NA	TRBD2	TRBV10-3	CAIRGLGGRARDEQFF	TGTGCCATCAGGGGACTTGGCGGGAGGGCCCGGGATGAGCAGTTCTTC
TRBJ1-1	15	NA	NA	TRBV13	CASSLGGRMDTEAFF	TGTGCCAGCAGCTTAGGAGGGAGAATGGACACTGAAGCTTTCTTT
TRBJ1-1	15	few	TRBD1	TRBV4-1	CASSQPTGKRTEAFF	TGCGCCAGCAGCCAACCGACAGGGAAACGCACTGAAGCTTTCTTT
TRBJ2-7	17	NA	TRBD2	TRBV18	CASSPQSSGRYGAEQYF	TGTGCCAGCTCACCACAGTCTAGCGGGAGATATGGAGCCGAGCAGTACTTC
TRBJ2-2	16	NA	TRBD2	TRBV4-1	CASRARTGGAGGELFF	TGCGCCAGCCGAGCCAGAACGGGAGGAGCAGGCGGGGAGCTGTTTTTT
TRBJ1-4	19	few	TRBD1	TRBV5-1	CASSLAQGAQMATNEKLFF	TGCGCCAGCAGCTTGGCGCAGGGGGCGCAGATGGCAACTAATGAAAAACTGTTTTTT
TRBJ2-7	15	many	NA	TRBV28	CASSPPTRSSGEQYF	TGTGCCAGCAGCCCACCCACTCGGAGTTCGGGGGAGCAGTACTTC
TRBJ2-2	20	NA	TRBD2	TRBV5-4	CASSLRVGLASQRWTGELFF	TGTGCCAGCAGCTTGCGCGTGGGACTAGCGAGCCAAAGGTGGACCGGGGAGCTGTTTTTT
TRBJ2-1	13	NA	TRBD2	TRBV30	CASAGTSGSEQFF	TGTGCCTCAGCCGGGACTAGCGGGAGTGAGCAGTTCTTC
TRBJ1-6	16	NA	NA	TRBV10-2	CASSELGRGYNSPLHF	TGCGCCAGCAGTGAATTAGGGCGGGGCTATAATTCACCCCTCCACTTT
TRBJ2-5	14	NA	TRBD2	TRBV6-5	CASNRAGGKETQYF	TGTGCCAGCAATCGAGCGGGAGGGAAAGAGACCCAGTACTTC
TRBJ2-3	16	NA	NA	TRBV10-2	CASRALGGGSADTQYF	TGCGCCAGCAGGGCCCTTGGGGGCGGGAGTGCAGATACGCAGTATTTT
TRBJ1-5	15	NA	NA	TRBV9	CASSVGPNSNQPQHF	TGTGCCAGCAGCGTAGGGCCGAATAGCAATCAGCCCCAGCATTTT
TRBJ2-7	15	NA	TRBD1	TRBV7-2	CASSHGQGGLSGQYF	TGTGCCAGCAGCCACGGACAGGGGGGTTTATCGGGACAGTACTTC
TRBJ2-7	11	NA	NA	TRBV11-2	CASSSPSGQYF	TGTGCCAGCAGCTCCCCGTCCGGGCAGTACTTC
TRBJ2-7	15	few	NA	TRBV11-2	CASSLYKAGFYEQYF	TGTGCCAGCAGCCTATATAAGGCGGGCTTCTACGAGCAGTACTTC